The 20 T cell receptor beta chains reported below all come from one sample, sequenced in a study of blood T cell repertoires in COVID-19. Assay: immunoSEQ multiplex PCR; the TCRdb copy retains only in-frame clones and omits some. Of 150,000 to 200,000 clones in the sample, 60% to 85% were seen once. Sequenced: peripheral blood. The receptor source for this set is a man in his fifties or sixties with active or convalescent COVID-19.

This clone has a handful of counts. This sequence joins TRBV7-8 and TRBJ2-7; D may be TRBD2 (5 bases). The CDR3 extends over 15 amino acids. The germline V and J ends were trimmed by 8 bases and 0 bases, with 17 bases remaining between them. Germline loops: CDR1 SGHVS, CDR2 FQNEAQ. CDR3 region: CASVKNRGSSYEQYF. The CDR3 DNA is TGTGCCAGCGTTAAAAACCGTGGGAGCTCCTACGAGCAGTACTTC.

This clone came up a few times. This chain uses TRBV19 with TRBJ2-7; 10 bases are shared with TRBD1. In germline, CDR1 is LNHDA, CDR2 SQIVND (reference sequence). Trimming removed 3 bases from V and 3 bases from J; junction bases left unmatched: 5. The CDR3 is made up of 15 amino acids. The CDR3 nucleotides read TGTGCCAGTAGTATTGGGGACAGGGGAATCTACGAGCAGTACTTC. It codes for CASSIGDRGIYEQYF.

The table lists this clone with a count of one. CDR3 region: CASRDMQGPDEQYF. CDR3 DNA: TGTGCCAGCAGGGACATGCAGGGTCCGGACGAGCAGTACTTC. The J gene is TRBJ2-7, the V gene TRBV6-5, with a tentative D call TRBD1 (5 bases). Trimming removed 6 bases at V and 5 bases at J, with 17 bases between. CDR1 and CDR2 (germline): MNHEY, SVGAGI. The CDR3 loop spans 14 amino acids.

The genes are TRBV5-1 and TRBJ2-2; 7 bases map to TRBD2. The germline CDR1 and CDR2 sequences are SGHRS and YFSETQ. This CDR3 has 15 residues. Trimming cost V 2 bases and J 2 bases; bases outside gene matches: 3. The CDR3 region is CASSLASGNTGELFF. The CDR3 DNA sequence: TGCGCCAGCAGCTTAGCTAGCGGTAACACCGGGGAGCTGTTTTTT.

The DNA for the CDR3 is TGTGCCAGCAGCCTCACTAGCGGGGTTTGGGATGAGCAGTTCTTC. It yields the protein CASSLTSGVWDEQFF. The V call is TRBV5-4, the J call TRBJ2-1; 10 nucleotides match TRBD2. The CDR3 has 15 residues. J lost 8 bases, V lost 4 bases, and 9 bases had no gene match. Germline CDR1 reads SGHNT; CDR2 reads YYREEE (reference sequence).

The V and J genes are TRBV24-1 and TRBJ1-4; 11 nucleotides line up with TRBD1. The CDR3 is 18 amino acids. The V segment lost 4 bases and the J segment 4 bases; nucleotides outside the gene matches: 10. CDR1 is KGHDR, CDR2 SFDVKD, per germline. In DNA, the CDR3 is TGTGCCACCAGTGACTCACGGGACAGGGGGTTGAGTAATGAAAAACTGTTTTTT. This translates into CATSDSRDRGLSNEKLFF.

The J gene is TRBJ2-5, the V gene TRBV29-1; possible D gene TRBD2, 6 bases. Germline CDR1 is SQVTM and CDR2 is ANQGSEA. Between the trimmed V and J ends, which lost 7 bases and 5 bases, there was a span of 23 bases. The CDR3 consists of 15 residues. The CDR3 protein is CSAEPRLVGRETQYF. DNA for the CDR3: TGCAGCGCTGAGCCCCGACTAGTGGGGAGGGAGACCCAGTACTTC. Full variable domain (outside the CDR3, taken from reference TRBV29-1 and TRBJ2-5): SAVISQKPSRDICQRGTSLTIQCQVDSQVTMMFWYRQQPGQSLTLIATANQGSEATYESGFVIDKFPISRPNLTFSTLTVSNMSPEDSSIYLCSAEPRLVGRETQYFGPGTRLLVL.

This chain joins TRBV10-3 and TRBJ2-5; D possibly corresponds to TRBD1 (5 bases). The CDR3 contains 13 residues. With 3 bases removed from V and 5 bases from J, the gap between germline ends came to 10 bases. Germline V gene data show CDR1 as ENHRY and CDR2 as SYGVKD. The CDR3 protein is CAISDRDGETQYF. CDR3 DNA: TGTGCCATCAGTGACAGGGATGGGGAGACCCAGTACTTC.

The chain joins TRBV7-2 to TRBJ1-5; 8 nucleotides agree with TRBD1. J gave up 11 bases and V 5 bases, and 17 bases lay outside the gene matches. Germline lookup yields CDR1 SGHTA and CDR2 FQGNSA. The CDR3 sequence is 16 residues long. CDR3 sequence (DNA): TGTGCCAGCAGCCTTAAAACGGGACAGGCCTTCGGGGCCCAGCATTTT. Its protein is CASSLKTGQAFGAQHF.

The chain joins TRBV20-1 to TRBJ2-5; D possibly corresponds to TRBD1 (6 bases). This CDR3 has 11 residues. The V and J ends lost 6 bases and 3 bases respectively, with 8 bases between them. Germline values: CDR1 DFQATT, CDR2 SNEGSKA (reference sequence). CDR3 residues: CSANREETQYF. Written as DNA, the CDR3 is TGCAGTGCAAACAGGGAAGAGACCCAGTACTTC.

V and J are TRBV18 and TRBJ2-1; tentatively, D is TRBD2 (5 bases). CDR3 size: 14 residues. V lost 0 bases, J lost 8 bases, and 11 bases lay in between. The V gene's germline CDR1 is KGHSH and CDR2 LQKENI. CDR3 protein: CASSPPSSMDEQFF. CDR3 nucleotide sequence: TGTGCCAGCTCACCACCGTCTAGCATGGATGAGCAGTTCTTC.

The chain combines TRBV7-9 with TRBJ2-7; 7 bases fit TRBD2. The J segment lost 5 bases and the V segment lost 6 bases, leaving 10 bases of the junction unmatched. The CDR3 contains 14 residues. CDR1 and CDR2 from the germline V gene are SEHNR and FQNEAQ (reference sequence). This chain's CDR3 is CASSSASRGDEQYF. The CDR3 DNA is TGTGCCAGCAGTTCGGCGTCCCGGGGGGACGAGCAGTACTTC.

V and J are TRBV10-3 and TRBJ1-1; no clear D. From germline, CDR1 is ENHRY and CDR2 SYGVKD. Trimming took off 6 bases at V and 1 base at J, with 9 bases between the two ends. This CDR3 region has 13 residues. CDR3: CAIRVAGNTEAFF. As DNA, the CDR3 is TGTGCCATCAGAGTAGCGGGGAACACTGAAGCTTTCTTT.

The table lists this clone with a few counts. This chain joins TRBV11-2 and TRBJ2-7; TRBD1 matches at 9 bases. V was clipped by 5 bases and J by 2 bases; unmatched bases: 7. There are 15 residues in the CDR3. The germline CDR1 and CDR2 sequences are SGHAT and FQNNGV. The CDR3 loop reads CASSPRTGVAYEQYF. CDR3 sequence (DNA): TGTGCCAGCAGCCCGCGGACAGGGGTCGCCTACGAGCAGTACTTC.

The count of this clone is one. CDR3 DNA sequence: TGCGCCAGCAGCCAAGGATGGGGGGAAAATCAGCCCCAGCATTTT. Protein sequence: CASSQGWGENQPQHF. V is TRBV4-1 and J is TRBJ1-5; D possibly corresponds to TRBD1 (5 bases). Trimming took 1 base from V and 4 from J, leaving 11 bases between them. Germline V gives CDR1 MGHRA, CDR2 YSYEKL. The CDR3 totals 15 residues.

The J gene is TRBJ2-5, the V gene TRBV5-1, with D possibly being TRBD1 (6 bases). CDR1 is SGHRS, CDR2 YFSETQ, per germline. CDR3 length equals 13 residues. Trimming stripped 0 bases from V and 4 bases from J, with 7 bases between. The CDR3 here is CASSLEGVETQYF. The DNA of the CDR3 is TGCGCCAGCAGCTTGGAGGGGGTAGAGACCCAGTACTTC.

Notes on this clone: Other nucleotide sequences from this sample produce the same CDR3. The chain recombines TRBV7-3 with TRBJ2-3; a weak D match, TRBD2 (6 bases). V gave up 1 base and J gave up 1 base, with 9 bases separating them. CDR1 SGHTA and CDR2 FQGTGA come from the germline V gene. This CDR3 has 15 residues. The CDR3 loop is CASSLRRERTDTQYF. DNA for the CDR3: TGTGCCAGCAGCTTAAGGCGGGAACGCACAGATACGCAGTATTTT.

The rearrangement joins TRBV10-3 to TRBJ2-5; 8 bases line up with TRBD2. Unmatched junction bases numbered 11, after V lost 9 bases and J lost 2 bases. CDR1 and CDR2 from the germline V gene are ENHRY and SYGVKD. This CDR3 spans 15 amino acids. CDR3 loop: CAIRGSGGIQETQYF. The CDR3 bases are TGTGCCATTCGGGGCTCGGGAGGGATACAAGAGACCCAGTACTTC.

The rearrangement joins TRBV6-5 to TRBJ2-5, with a possible D match to TRBD2 (6 bases). CDR1 and CDR2 (germline): MNHEY, SVGAGI. This CDR3 has 14 amino acids. Between the trimmed V and J ends, which lost 5 bases and 2 bases, there was a span of 12 bases. The CDR3 nucleotides are TGTGCCAGCAGTCGCCTGACTAGTCAAGAGACCCAGTACTTC. Translation: CASSRLTSQETQYF.

The sample holds one count of this clone. This chain joins TRBV6-2 or TRBV6-3 and TRBJ1-5; the D is unclear. V gave up 4 bases and J gave up 0 bases, with 10 bases separating them. The germline V gene has CDR1 MNHEY and CDR2 SVGEGT. The CDR3 consists of 15 residues. The chain's CDR3 is CASSWSYNSNQPQHF. Written as DNA, the CDR3 is TGTGCCAGCAGTTGGTCATACAATAGCAATCAGCCCCAGCATTTT.